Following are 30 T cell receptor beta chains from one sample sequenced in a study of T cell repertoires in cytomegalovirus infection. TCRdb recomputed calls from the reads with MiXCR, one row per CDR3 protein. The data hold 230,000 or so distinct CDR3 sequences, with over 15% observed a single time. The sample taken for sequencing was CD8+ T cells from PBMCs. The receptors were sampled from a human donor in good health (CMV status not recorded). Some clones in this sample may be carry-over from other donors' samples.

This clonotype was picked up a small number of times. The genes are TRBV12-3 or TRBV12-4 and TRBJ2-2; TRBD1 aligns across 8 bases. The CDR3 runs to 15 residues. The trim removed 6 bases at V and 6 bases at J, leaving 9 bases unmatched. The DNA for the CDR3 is TGTGCCAGCAGATCCGACAGGGGCTGGCCCGGGGAGCTGTTTTTT. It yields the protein CASRSDRGWPGELFF.

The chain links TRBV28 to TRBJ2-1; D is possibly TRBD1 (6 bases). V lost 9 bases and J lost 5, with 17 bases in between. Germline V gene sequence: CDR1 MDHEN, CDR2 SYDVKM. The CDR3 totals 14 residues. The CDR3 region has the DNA TGTGCCAGTTCTCCCGGGACACAGGACAATGAGCAGTTCTTC. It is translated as CASSPGTQDNEQFF.

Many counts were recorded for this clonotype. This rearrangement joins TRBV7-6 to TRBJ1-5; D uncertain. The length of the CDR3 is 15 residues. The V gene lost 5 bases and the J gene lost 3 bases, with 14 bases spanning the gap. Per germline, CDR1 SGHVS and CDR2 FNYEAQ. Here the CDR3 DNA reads TGTGCCAGCAGCCCCAACCCAGGATACAATCAGCCCCAGCATTTT. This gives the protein CASSPNPGYNQPQHF.

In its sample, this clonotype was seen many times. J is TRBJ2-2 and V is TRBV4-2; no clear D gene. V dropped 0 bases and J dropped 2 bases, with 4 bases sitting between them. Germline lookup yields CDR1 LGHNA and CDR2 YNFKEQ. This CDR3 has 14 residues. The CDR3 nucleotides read TGTGCCAGCAGCCAAGATTCCAACACCGGGGAGCTGTTTTTT. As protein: CASSQDSNTGELFF.

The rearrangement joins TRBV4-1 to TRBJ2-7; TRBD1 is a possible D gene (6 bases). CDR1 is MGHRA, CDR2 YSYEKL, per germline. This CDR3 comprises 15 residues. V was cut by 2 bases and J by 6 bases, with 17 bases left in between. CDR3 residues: CASSQKDETGLEQYF. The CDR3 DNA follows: TGCGCCAGCAGCCAAAAGGACGAGACAGGTCTCGAGCAGTACTTC.

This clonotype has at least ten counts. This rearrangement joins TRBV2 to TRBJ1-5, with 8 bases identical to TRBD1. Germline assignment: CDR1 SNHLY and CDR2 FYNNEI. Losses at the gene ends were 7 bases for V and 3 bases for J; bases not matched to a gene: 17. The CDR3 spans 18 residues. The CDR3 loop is CASTADRGLTLNNQPQHF. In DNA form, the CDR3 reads TGTGCCAGCACTGCCGACAGGGGACTAACTCTGAACAATCAGCCCCAGCATTTT.

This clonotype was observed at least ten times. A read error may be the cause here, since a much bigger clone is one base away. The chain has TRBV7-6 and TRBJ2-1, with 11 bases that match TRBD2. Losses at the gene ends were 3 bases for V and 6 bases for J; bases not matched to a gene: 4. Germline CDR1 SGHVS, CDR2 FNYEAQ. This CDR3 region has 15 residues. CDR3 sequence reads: CASSFSGGAVNEQFF. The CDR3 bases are TGTGCCAGCAGCTTTAGCGGGGGGGCCGTCAATGAGCAGTTCTTC.

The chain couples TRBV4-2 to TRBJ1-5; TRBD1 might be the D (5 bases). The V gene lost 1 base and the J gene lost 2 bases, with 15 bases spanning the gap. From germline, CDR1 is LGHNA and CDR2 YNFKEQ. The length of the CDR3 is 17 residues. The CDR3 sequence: CASSQVFSGVGNQPQHF. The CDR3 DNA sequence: TGTGCCAGCAGCCAAGTCTTCTCGGGGGTTGGCAATCAGCCCCAGCATTTT.

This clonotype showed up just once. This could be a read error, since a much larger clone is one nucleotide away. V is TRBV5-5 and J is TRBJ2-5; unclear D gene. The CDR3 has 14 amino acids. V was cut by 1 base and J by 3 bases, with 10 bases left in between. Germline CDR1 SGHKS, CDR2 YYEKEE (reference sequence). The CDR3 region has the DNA TGTGCCAGCAGCTTGTCCATTGGGAAAGAGACCCAGTACTTC. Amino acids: CASSLSIGKETQYF.

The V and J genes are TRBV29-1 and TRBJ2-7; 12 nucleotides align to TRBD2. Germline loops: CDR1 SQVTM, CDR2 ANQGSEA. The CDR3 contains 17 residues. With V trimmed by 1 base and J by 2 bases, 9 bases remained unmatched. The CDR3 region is CSVEGSSGGAGAYEQYF. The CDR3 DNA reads TGCAGCGTTGAAGGTTCTAGCGGGGGGGCCGGGGCCTACGAGCAGTACTTC.

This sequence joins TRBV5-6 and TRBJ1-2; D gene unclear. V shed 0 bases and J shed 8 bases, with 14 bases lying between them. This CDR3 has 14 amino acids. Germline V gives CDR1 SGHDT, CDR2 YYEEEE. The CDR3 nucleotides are TGTGCCAGCAGCTTGGCTGTTCAGGCGGGAGGCTACACCTTC. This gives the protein CASSLAVQAGGYTF. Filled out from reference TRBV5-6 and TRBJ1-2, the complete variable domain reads DAGVTQSPTHLIKTRGQQVTLRCSPKSGHDTVSWYQQALGQGPQFIFQYYEEEERQRGNFPDRFSGHQFPNYSSELNVNALLLGDSALYLCASSLAVQAGGYTFGSGTRLTVV.

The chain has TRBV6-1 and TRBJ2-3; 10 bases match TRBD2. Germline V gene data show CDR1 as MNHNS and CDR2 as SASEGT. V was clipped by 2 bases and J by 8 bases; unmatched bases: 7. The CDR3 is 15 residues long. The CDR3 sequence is CASSEFSGGAGTQYF. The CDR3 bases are TGTGCCAGCAGTGAATTCAGCGGGGGGGCTGGTACGCAGTATTTT.

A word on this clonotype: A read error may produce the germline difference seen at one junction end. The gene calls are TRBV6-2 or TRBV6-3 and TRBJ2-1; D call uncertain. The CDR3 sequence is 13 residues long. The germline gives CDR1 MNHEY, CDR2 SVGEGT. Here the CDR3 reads CTSSYKEYNERFF. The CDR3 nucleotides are TGTACCAGCAGTTACAAGGAATACAATGAGCGGTTCTTC.

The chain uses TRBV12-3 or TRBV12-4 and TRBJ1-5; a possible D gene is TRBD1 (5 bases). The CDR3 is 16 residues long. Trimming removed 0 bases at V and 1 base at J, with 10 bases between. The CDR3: CASSLARGGSNQPQHF. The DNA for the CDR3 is TGTGCCAGCAGTTTAGCGCGGGGCGGGAGCAATCAGCCCCAGCATTTT.

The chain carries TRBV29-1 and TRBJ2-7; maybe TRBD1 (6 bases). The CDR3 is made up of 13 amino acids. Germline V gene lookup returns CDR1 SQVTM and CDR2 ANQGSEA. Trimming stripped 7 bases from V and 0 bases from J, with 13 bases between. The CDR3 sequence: CSAITDSSYEQYF. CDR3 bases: TGCAGCGCAATTACGGACAGCTCCTACGAGCAGTACTTC.

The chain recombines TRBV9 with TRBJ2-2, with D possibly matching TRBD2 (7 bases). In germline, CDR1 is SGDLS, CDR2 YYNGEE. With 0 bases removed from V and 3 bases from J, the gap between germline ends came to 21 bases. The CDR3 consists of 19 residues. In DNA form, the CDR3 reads TGTGCCAGCAGCGTAGGAGAAGGGGGGGGCACCGTAGACACCGGGGAGCTGTTTTTT. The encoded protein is CASSVGEGGGTVDTGELFF.

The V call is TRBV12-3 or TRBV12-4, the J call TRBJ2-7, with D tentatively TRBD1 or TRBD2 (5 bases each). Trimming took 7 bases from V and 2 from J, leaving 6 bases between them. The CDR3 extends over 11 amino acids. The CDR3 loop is CASMGAYEQYF. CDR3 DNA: TGTGCCAGCATGGGGGCCTACGAGCAGTACTTC.

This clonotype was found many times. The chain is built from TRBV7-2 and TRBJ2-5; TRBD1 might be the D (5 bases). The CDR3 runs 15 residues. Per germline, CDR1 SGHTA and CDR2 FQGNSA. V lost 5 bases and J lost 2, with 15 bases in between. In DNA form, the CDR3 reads TGTGCCAGCAGCCTTCACGTGGGGCCTCAAGAGACCCAGTACTTC. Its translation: CASSLHVGPQETQYF.

This CDR3 is CASSFAHPDSRNEQFF. The CDR3 nucleotides read TGTGCCAGCAGTTTCGCCCACCCGGACTCTAGAAATGAGCAGTTCTTC. The rearrangement links TRBV27 to TRBJ2-1; a weak D match, TRBD2 (5 bases). Trimming removed 3 bases at V and 7 bases at J, with 19 bases between. Germline V gene lookup returns CDR1 MNHEY and CDR2 SMNVEV (reference sequence). The CDR3 covers 16 residues.

The CDR3 region is CAISEGMREIWSVDTEAFF. CDR3 nucleotide sequence: TGTGCCATCAGTGAGGGGATGAGGGAGATTTGGTCGGTCGACACTGAAGCTTTCTTT. The rearrangement uses TRBV10-3 and TRBJ1-1; D is unresolved. Germline loops: CDR1 ENHRY, CDR2 SYGVKD. This CDR3 is 19 amino acids long. V lost 2 bases and J 3 bases, leaving 25 bases between the germline ends.

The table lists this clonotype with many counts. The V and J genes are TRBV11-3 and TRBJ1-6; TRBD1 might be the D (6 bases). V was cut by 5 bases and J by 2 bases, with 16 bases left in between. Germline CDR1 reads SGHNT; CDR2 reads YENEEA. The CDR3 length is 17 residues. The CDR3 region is CASSLNRALTYNSPLHF. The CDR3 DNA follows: TGTGCCAGCAGCCTTAACAGGGCGCTCACCTATAATTCACCCCTCCACTTT.

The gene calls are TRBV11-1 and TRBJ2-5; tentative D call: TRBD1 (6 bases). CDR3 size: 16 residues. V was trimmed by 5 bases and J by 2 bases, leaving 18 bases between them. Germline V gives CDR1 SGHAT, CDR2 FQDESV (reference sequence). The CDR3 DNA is TGTGCCAGCAGCCCCCTCGACAGGTCCACACAAGAGACCCAGTACTTC. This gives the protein CASSPLDRSTQETQYF.

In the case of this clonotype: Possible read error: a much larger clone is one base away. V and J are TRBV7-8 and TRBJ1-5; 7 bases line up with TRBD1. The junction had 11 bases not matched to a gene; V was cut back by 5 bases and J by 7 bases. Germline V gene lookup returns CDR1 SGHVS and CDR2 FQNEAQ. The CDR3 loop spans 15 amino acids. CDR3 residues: CASSEPTGKDQPQHF. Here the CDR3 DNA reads TGTGCCAGCAGCGAACCGACAGGGAAGGACCAGCCCCAGCATTTT.

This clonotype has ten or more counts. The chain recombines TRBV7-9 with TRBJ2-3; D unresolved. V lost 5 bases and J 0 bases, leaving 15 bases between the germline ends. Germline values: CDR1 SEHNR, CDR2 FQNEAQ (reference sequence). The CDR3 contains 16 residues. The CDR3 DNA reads TGTGCCAGCAGCCCAGCCCTGGTCCTTAGCACAGATACGCAGTATTTT. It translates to CASSPALVLSTDTQYF.

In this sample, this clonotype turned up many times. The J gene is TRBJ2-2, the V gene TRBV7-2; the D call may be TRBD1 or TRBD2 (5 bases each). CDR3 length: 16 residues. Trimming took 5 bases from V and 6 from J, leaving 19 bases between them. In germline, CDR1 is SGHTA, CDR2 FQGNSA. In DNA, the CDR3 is TGTGCCAGCAGCGTAACTCGGGACCCCCCATCCGGGGAGCTGTTTTTT. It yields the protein CASSVTRDPPSGELFF. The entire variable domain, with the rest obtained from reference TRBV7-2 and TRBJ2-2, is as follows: GAGVSQSPSNKVTEKGKDVELRCDPISGHTALYWYRQSLGQGLEFLIYFQGNSAPDKSGLPSDRFSAERTGGSVSTLTIQRTQQEDSAVYLCASSVTRDPPSGELFFGEGSRLTVL.

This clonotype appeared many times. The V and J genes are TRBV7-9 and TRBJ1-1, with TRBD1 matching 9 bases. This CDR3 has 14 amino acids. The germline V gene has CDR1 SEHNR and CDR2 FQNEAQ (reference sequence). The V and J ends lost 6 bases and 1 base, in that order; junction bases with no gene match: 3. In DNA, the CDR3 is TGTGCCAGCAGACCACAGGGGGCGAACACTGAAGCTTTCTTT. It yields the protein CASRPQGANTEAFF. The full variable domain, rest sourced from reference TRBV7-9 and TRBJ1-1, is DTGVSQNPRHKITKRGQNVTFRCDPISEHNRLYWYRQTLGQGPEFLTYFQNEAQLEKSRLLSDRFSAERPKGSFSTLEIQRTEQGDSAMYLCASRPQGANTEAFFGQGTRLTVV.

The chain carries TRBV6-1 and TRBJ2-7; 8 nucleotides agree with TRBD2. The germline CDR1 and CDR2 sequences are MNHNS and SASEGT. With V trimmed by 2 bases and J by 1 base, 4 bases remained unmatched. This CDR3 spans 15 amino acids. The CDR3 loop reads CASSELGLGSYEQYF. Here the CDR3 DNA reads TGTGCCAGCAGTGAATTGGGACTAGGATCCTACGAGCAGTACTTC.

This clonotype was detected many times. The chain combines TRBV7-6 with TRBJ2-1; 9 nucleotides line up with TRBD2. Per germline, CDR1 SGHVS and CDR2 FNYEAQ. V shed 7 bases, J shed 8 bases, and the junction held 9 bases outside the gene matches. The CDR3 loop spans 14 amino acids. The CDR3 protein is CASTRLAEGDEQFF. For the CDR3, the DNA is TGTGCCAGCACCCGACTAGCGGAGGGCGATGAGCAGTTCTTC. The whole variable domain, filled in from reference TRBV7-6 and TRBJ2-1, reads GAGVSQSPRYKVTKRGQDVALRCDPISGHVSLYWYRQALGQGPEFLTYFNYEAQQDKSGLPNDRFSAERPEGSISTLTIQRTEQRDSAMYRCASTRLAEGDEQFFGPGTRLTVL.

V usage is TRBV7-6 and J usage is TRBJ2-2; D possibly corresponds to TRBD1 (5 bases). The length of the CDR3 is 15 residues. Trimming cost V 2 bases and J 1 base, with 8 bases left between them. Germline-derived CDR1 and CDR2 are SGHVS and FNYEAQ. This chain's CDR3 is CASSLKGLNTGELFF. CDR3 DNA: TGTGCCAGCAGCTTAAAGGGGCTGAACACCGGGGAGCTGTTTTTT.

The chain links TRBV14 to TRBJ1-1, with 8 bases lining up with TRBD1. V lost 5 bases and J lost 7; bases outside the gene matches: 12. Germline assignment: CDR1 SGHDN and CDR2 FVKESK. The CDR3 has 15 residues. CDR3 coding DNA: TGTGCCAGCAGCTACACCCCCGGACAGGGCTTTGAAGCTTTCTTT. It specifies CASSYTPGQGFEAFF.